The source of this T cell receptor beta chain is a study of cytomegalovirus exposure and HLA in healthy donors. Looking at the study overall: A data release that came early held approximately 92 million unique TCRs from HLA-typed donors. General study findings and limits: Most TCR sequences were rare, but some public TCRs occurred in many donors.

As for this clone: Its antigen remains unidentified.

The study ran its PCR with 60 Vbeta and 13 Jbeta primers. The repertoire was sequenced with immunoSEQ multiplex PCR; TCRdb's copy has only in-frame clones and lacks some. The top ten hold about 2% of the sample, which has roughly 140,000 clones, roughly 10% seen once. V lost 5 bases to trimming and J lost 4 bases, with 12 bases between them. The CDR3 sequence is 13 residues long. In germline, CDR1 is SGHTA, CDR2 FQGNSA. The V call is TRBV7-2, the J call TRBJ2-7; tentative D call: TRBD2 (5 bases). The material sequenced was PBMCs. This TCR was recovered from a male donor in good health and CMV-seronegative. CDR3 region: CASSTNVAYEQYF. The CDR3 region has the DNA TGTGCCAGCAGCACCAATGTAGCGTACGAGCAGTACTTC.